This TCR beta chain originates from a study of stem cell transplantation in POMP-related autoinflammatory disease. Looking at the study overall: Before transplant, CD4+ T cells skewed naive and CD8+ proportions were low. General study findings and limits: PRAID patients trended toward lower TRB diversity and higher clonality in all analyzed T-cell subsets.

About this clone: The antigen is not known.

Libraries were prepared by immunoSEQ multiplex PCR; TCRdb keeps only in-frame clonotypes and omits some of them. This sample carries roughly 68,000 clones, approximately 90% of them seen once, and the ten largest clones take about 0.69%. This CDR3 comprises 13 residues. Germline V CDR1 and CDR2: SGHNT, YYREEE (reference sequence). Trimming took off 4 bases at V and 1 base at J, with 8 bases between the two ends. The clonotype originates from a human patient with POMP-related autoinflammation and immune dysregulation (PRAID). Some T cells may arise from the graft donor. The V and J genes are TRBV5-4 and TRBJ2-5; D remains unclear. The material sequenced was CD4+ T cells from PBMCs, taken after stem cell transplantation. CDR3 in DNA: TGTGCCAGCAGCGATGGGGTCCAAGAGACCCAGTACTTC. Its protein product is CASSDGVQETQYF.